The T cell receptor (beta chain) described here comes from a study of Ad26.COV2.S vaccination and SARS-CoV-2 variants. Study outcomes and limitations: Placebo recipients had lower spike-specific TCR breadth than vaccine recipients.

As for treatment: 15 to 20 received Ad26.COV2.S at low or high dose, single or two shots; a few received placebo; per-sample allocation not given. Day 63 following the first vaccine or placebo injection was when the samples were taken. Vaccination used an Ad26 vector expressing Wuhan-strain SARS-CoV-2 spike. A word on this clone: The antigen remains undetermined.

The CDR3 spans 13 residues. V shed 4 bases and J shed 3 bases, with 7 bases lying between them. The germline CDR1 and CDR2 sequences are SGHTA and FQGTGA. The method was immunoSEQ multiplex PCR; TCRdb's version includes in-frame clones alone and lacks a portion of them. The sample yields around 450,000 clones, 75% to 95% seen once. This TCR was sampled from a person aged 18-60 years who received the Ad26.COV2.S COVID-19 vaccine or a placebo. Source: peripheral blood, taken in a trial of Ad26.COV2.S vaccine versus placebo. V is TRBV7-3 and J is TRBJ1-3, with D hard to call. The CDR3 coding sequence is TGTGCCAGCAGCTCTGGGAGTGGAAACACCATATATTTT. Amino acids: CASSSGSGNTIYF.